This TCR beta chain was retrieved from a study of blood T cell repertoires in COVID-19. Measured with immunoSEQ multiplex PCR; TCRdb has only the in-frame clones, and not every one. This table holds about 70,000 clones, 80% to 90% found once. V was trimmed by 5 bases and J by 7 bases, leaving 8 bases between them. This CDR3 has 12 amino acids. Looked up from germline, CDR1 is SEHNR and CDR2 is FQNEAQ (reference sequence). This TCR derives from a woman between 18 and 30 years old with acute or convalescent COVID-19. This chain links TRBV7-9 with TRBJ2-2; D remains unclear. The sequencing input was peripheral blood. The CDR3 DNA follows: TGTGCCAGCAGCCCGGTTGGCGGGGAGCTGTTTTTT. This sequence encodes CASSPVGGELFF. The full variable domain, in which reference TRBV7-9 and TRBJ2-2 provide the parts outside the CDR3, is DTGVSQNPRHKITKRGQNVTFRCDPISEHNRLYWYRQTLGQGPEFLTYFQNEAQLEKSRLLSDRFSAERPKGSFSTLEIQRTEQGDSAMYLCASSPVGGELFFGEGSRLTVL.